Shown below are 8 T cell receptor beta chains from a single sample sequenced in a study of shared clonotypes between healthy human individuals. This table comes from immunoSEQ multiplex PCR, and its TCRdb copy is limited to in-frame clones, with some not included. The sample yields some 450,000 clones, roughly three quarters seen once. Sequencing input: PBMCs. These receptors were taken from a woman between 35 and 50 years old in good health. Some clones in this sample may be carry-over from other donors' samples.

The chain employs TRBV5-8 and TRBJ2-5; D is undetermined. V was clipped by 0 bases and J by 1 base, with 4 bases between them. The CDR3 runs 13 residues. CDR1 SGHTS and CDR2 YDEGEE come from the germline V gene. The CDR3 DNA reads TGTGCCAGCAGCTTGGGAGTCCAAGAGACCCAGTACTTC. Translation: CASSLGVQETQYF. The full variable domain, in which reference TRBV5-8 and TRBJ2-5 provide the parts outside the CDR3, is EAGVTQSPTHLIKTRGQQATLRCSPISGHTSVYWYQQALGLGLQFLLWYDEGEERNRGNFPPRFSGRQFPNYSSELNVNALELEDSALYLCASSLGVQETQYFGPGTRLLVL.

The V call is TRBV29-1, the J call TRBJ2-3; 7 bases line up with TRBD2. Per germline, CDR1 SQVTM and CDR2 ANQGSEA. The CDR3 spans 14 residues. Unmatched junction bases numbered 10, after V lost 5 bases and J lost 5 bases. DNA for the CDR3: TGCAGCGTTTCGGGAGCCCCGGGGGGAGATACGCAGTATTTT. It encodes CSVSGAPGGDTQYF.

This chain connects TRBV6-5 to TRBJ2-7; TRBD1 aligns across 10 bases. CDR1 is MNHEY and CDR2 is SVGAGI in the germline V gene. CDR3 length: 14 amino acids. V gave up 3 bases and J gave up 5 bases; unmatched junction bases: 4. CDR3 amino acids: CASSYAGTGDEQYF. CDR3 nucleotides: TGTGCCAGCAGTTATGCTGGGACAGGGGACGAGCAGTACTTC.

This clone is a singleton in its sample. The V gene is TRBV30, the J gene TRBJ2-5, with D possibly TRBD2 on 5 matching bases. Trimming shortened V by 0 bases and J by 14 bases, and 13 bases separated the two germline ends. The germline V gene has CDR1 GTSNPN and CDR2 SVGIG (reference sequence). This CDR3 contains 11 residues. As DNA, the CDR3 is TGTGCCTGGAGTGTAGAGGGCGGCGGATACTTC. Its translation is CAWSVEGGGYF. The full variable domain, completed using reference TRBV30 and TRBJ2-5, is SQTIHQWPATLVQPVGSPLSLECTVEGTSNPNLYWYRQAAGRGLQLLFYSVGIGQISSEVPQNLSASRPQDRQFILSSKKLLLSDSGFYLCAWSVEGGGYFGPGTRLLVL.

The chain links TRBV2 to TRBJ1-3; no reliable D call. The CDR3 totals 13 residues. The V end was cut by 6 bases, the J end by 2 bases, with 8 bases between. In germline, CDR1 is SNHLY, CDR2 FYNNEI. For the CDR3, the DNA is TGTGCCAGCAGGACCGGGGCTGGAAACACCATATATTTT. Residues: CASRTGAGNTIYF.

This rearrangement joins TRBV5-4 to TRBJ1-2; TRBD1 matches at 7 bases. CDR3 size: 13 residues. After removal of 4 bases from V and 2 bases from J, the junction contained 2 bases not matched to a gene. Per the germline V gene, CDR1 is SGHNT and CDR2 is YYREEE (reference sequence). This CDR3 is CASSPGQNYGYTF. The CDR3 DNA sequence: TGTGCCAGCAGCCCGGGACAGAACTATGGCTACACCTTC. Full variable domain (outside the CDR3, taken from reference TRBV5-4 and TRBJ1-2): ETGVTQSPTHLIKTRGQQVTLRCSSQSGHNTVSWYQQALGQGPQFIFQYYREEENGRGNFPPRFSGLQFPNYSSELNVNALELDDSALYLCASSPGQNYGYTFGSGTRLTVV.

In this sample, this clone turned up many times. J is TRBJ2-7 and V is TRBV10-3, with D maybe TRBD2 (6 bases). Germline V gene lookup returns CDR1 ENHRY and CDR2 SYGVKD. The CDR3 totals 14 residues. The V and J ends lost 2 bases and 3 bases respectively, with 11 bases between them. In DNA form, the CDR3 reads TGTGCCATCAGTGAGGGACTAAATCTCTACGAGCAGTACTTC. Translation gives CAISEGLNLYEQYF.

This clone was seen ten or more times. Other nucleotide sequences from this sample produce the same CDR3. The chain links TRBV28 to TRBJ2-7; D gene uncertain. The CDR3 length is 13 residues. Germline CDR1 MDHEN, CDR2 SYDVKM. The V end was cut by 2 bases, the J end by 0 bases, with 5 bases between. CDR3 loop: CASSLKPSYEQYF. In DNA, the CDR3 is TGTGCCAGCAGTTTAAAACCCTCCTACGAGCAGTACTTC. Using reference TRBV28 and TRBJ2-7 for the parts outside the CDR3, the full variable domain is DVKVTQSSRYLVKRTGEKVFLECVQDMDHENMFWYRQDPGLGLRLIYFSYDVKMKEKGDIPEGYSVSREKKERFSLILESASTNQTSMYLCASSLKPSYEQYFGPGTRLTVT.